This TCR beta chain was profiled in a study of cytomegalovirus exposure and HLA in healthy donors. It was with 60 Vbeta and 13 Jbeta primers that the PCR ran. This table comes from immunoSEQ multiplex PCR, and its TCRdb copy is limited to in-frame clones, with some not included. Here the sample spans roughly 160,000 clones, more than 65% being singletons. V dropped 0 bases and J dropped 1 base, with 7 bases sitting between them. The CDR3 is 14 residues long. The V gene's germline CDR1 is LNHNV and CDR2 YYDKDF (reference sequence). The gene calls are TRBV15 and TRBJ2-7; the D is unclear. This clonotype originated in a man aged 30 to 45 in good health and CMV-seronegative. The specimen was PBMCs. The CDR3 nucleotides are TGTGCCACCAGCAGAGAATCGGGTTCCTACGAGCAGTACTTC. The encoded protein is CATSRESGSYEQYF.